The 27 T cell receptor beta chains given below trace back to one sample, sequenced in a study of T-cell reconstitution after alpha-beta-depleted transplantation in children. Molecular barcoding with unique molecular identifiers was used for the TCRbeta library. TCRdb redid the calling of the PCR reads with MiXCR, one entry per CDR3 protein. The sample shows hundreds of thousands of distinct CDR3 sequences, about 8.2% of them seen only once. Material: PBMCs, mostly from graft donor cells, obtained 360 days after TCRalphabeta/CD19-depleted stem cell transplant. These TCRs come from a male patient between 2 and 10 years old who had a stem cell transplant for acute myeloid leukemia, so the T cells may come from the graft donor.

This clonotype occurred a few times. The chain links TRBV12-3 or TRBV12-4 to TRBJ1-1, with TRBD1 identical over 7 bases. This CDR3 spans 14 amino acids. V was pared by 6 bases and J by 1 base, with 5 bases of the junction left unmatched. The CDR3 sequence is CASSPTGWNTEAFF. Here the CDR3 DNA reads TGTGCCAGCAGCCCGACAGGGTGGAACACTGAAGCTTTCTTT.

This clonotype was found many times. The chain employs TRBV4-1 and TRBJ1-1; tentative D call: TRBD1 (5 bases). The CDR3 consists of 13 residues. Trimming stripped 1 base from V and 5 bases from J, with 8 bases between. Germline V CDR1 and CDR2: MGHRA, YSYEKL. CDR3 loop: CASSQGGITEAFF. As DNA, the CDR3 is TGCGCCAGCAGCCAAGGGGGGATAACTGAAGCTTTCTTT.

This clonotype was recorded many times. The chain carries TRBV20-1 and TRBJ2-7, with a weak D call TRBD2 (5 bases). The CDR3 sequence is 13 residues long. CDR1 DFQATT and CDR2 SNEGSKA come from the germline V gene (reference sequence). The V and J ends lost 8 bases and 0 bases respectively, with 14 bases between them. The CDR3 spells CSSYGESSYEQYF. In DNA, the CDR3 is TGCAGTTCATATGGGGAGAGCTCCTACGAGCAGTACTTC.

Ten or more counts support this clonotype. The CDR3 is CASSRGTGEETQYF. The DNA for the CDR3 is TGTGCCAGCTCCCGCGGGACAGGAGAAGAGACCCAGTACTTC. The rearrangement joins TRBV18 to TRBJ2-5, with TRBD1 identical over 8 bases. Germline V gene lookup returns CDR1 KGHSH and CDR2 LQKENI. V lost 6 bases and J lost 3; bases outside the gene matches: 6. The CDR3 loop spans 14 amino acids.

This chain joins TRBV29-1 and TRBJ2-5; D uncertain. Germline V gives CDR1 SQVTM, CDR2 ANQGSEA. V shed 5 bases and J shed 2 bases, with 24 bases lying between them. This CDR3 has 17 amino acids. The CDR3 loop reads CSVLDRRTAAMQETQYF. The CDR3 DNA is TGCAGCGTTCTGGATCGAAGGACGGCGGCTATGCAAGAGACCCAGTACTTC.

The V gene is TRBV10-3, the J gene TRBJ2-3; tentative D call: TRBD2 (5 bases). V dropped 6 bases and J dropped 2 bases, with 21 bases sitting between them. CDR3 length: 17 amino acids. Germline V CDR1 and CDR2: ENHRY, SYGVKD. CDR3 sequence: CAISPARLTKVTDTQYF. Here the CDR3 DNA reads TGTGCCATCAGCCCCGCAAGACTGACTAAGGTCACAGATACGCAGTATTTT.

This clonotype was counted many times. The CDR3 loop is CASSARQGTGELFF. The CDR3 DNA reads as TGTGCCAGCAGCGCCCGACAGGGCACCGGGGAGCTGTTTTTT. V and J are TRBV9 and TRBJ2-2, with 7 bases aligning to TRBD1. The CDR3 is made up of 14 amino acids. V was pared by 3 bases and J by 4 bases, with 3 bases of the junction left unmatched. Germline V CDR1 and CDR2: SGDLS, YYNGEE.

V usage is TRBV20-1 and J usage is TRBJ1-5; 10 bases line up with TRBD1. The CDR3 is 16 amino acids. Germline CDR1 is DFQATT and CDR2 is SNEGSKA (reference sequence). V gave up 3 bases and J gave up 2 bases; unmatched junction bases: 7. The CDR3, as DNA: TGCAGTGCTAGCCTTACCGGGACAGGGGGCAATCAGCCCCAGCATTTT. This translates into CSASLTGTGGNQPQHF.

To note about this clonotype: A much larger clone lies one base from this, so it may be a read error. The chain employs TRBV20-1 and TRBJ2-3; TRBD2 matches at 11 bases. The germline gives CDR1 DFQATT, CDR2 SNEGSKA (reference sequence). Unmatched junction bases numbered 8, after V lost 0 bases and J lost 6 bases. The CDR3 consists of 16 residues. The CDR3 DNA reads TGCAGTGCTAGAGATACCTCTAGCGGGAGGTTTGATACGCAGTATTTT. Amino acids: CSARDTSSGRFDTQYF.

The chain links TRBV10-3 to TRBJ2-2, with 10 bases aligning to TRBD1. Trimming at V came to 7 bases and at J to 2 bases, leaving 7 bases not matched to a gene. The germline V gene has CDR1 ENHRY and CDR2 SYGVKD. The CDR3 totals 16 residues. The CDR3 loop reads CAINHGTGVNTGELFF. In DNA form, the CDR3 reads TGTGCCATCAACCACGGGACAGGGGTTAACACCGGGGAGCTGTTTTTT.

This chain joins TRBV12-3 or TRBV12-4 and TRBJ2-7; tentative D call: TRBD1 (6 bases). Trimming shortened V by 5 bases and J by 4 bases, and 18 bases separated the two germline ends. The CDR3 loop spans 15 amino acids. In nucleotides, the CDR3 is TGTGCCAGCAGTGTCGGGCCAGGGGCGACTTACGAGCAGTACGTC. Its translation is CASSVGPGATYEQYV.

This chain uses TRBV29-1 with TRBJ2-1; 8 nucleotides agree with TRBD2. The V gene end was trimmed by 7 bases and the J gene end by 1 base; junction bases not matched to a gene: 9. CDR1 and CDR2 (germline): SQVTM, ANQGSEA. There are 15 residues in the CDR3. The CDR3 protein is CSAAAVAGSYNEQFF. The CDR3 DNA reads as TGCAGCGCTGCCGCGGTAGCGGGATCCTACAATGAGCAGTTCTTC.

This clonotype was recorded at least ten times. V gene TRBV12-3 or TRBV12-4 combines with J gene TRBJ1-1, with 7 bases identical to TRBD1. V trimming: 4 bases; J trimming: 1 base; junction bases outside the gene matches: 3. This CDR3 spans 14 amino acids. The chain's CDR3 is CASSSRDRNTEAFF. In nucleotides, the CDR3 is TGTGCCAGCAGTTCCCGGGACAGGAACACTGAAGCTTTCTTT.

This clonotype was seen a handful of times. V gene TRBV20-1 combines with J gene TRBJ2-2; D not resolved. This CDR3 has 12 amino acids. Trimming pared 5 bases from V and 13 bases from J, leaving 17 bases between. The germline gives CDR1 DFQATT, CDR2 SNEGSKA (reference sequence). This chain's CDR3 is CSAPHGSGGLFF. The CDR3 DNA reads as TGCAGTGCTCCCCACGGGTCCGGCGGGCTGTTTTTT.

A few counts support this clonotype. CDR3 protein: CASSLRDQGYTDTQYF. The CDR3 DNA is TGCGCCAGCAGCTTGAGGGACCAGGGATACACAGATACGCAGTATTTT. The chain is built from TRBV5-1 and TRBJ2-3; TRBD1 or TRBD2 may be the D gene (5 bases each). This CDR3 is 16 amino acids long. V was clipped by 1 base and J by 2 bases, with 14 bases between them. Germline-derived CDR1 and CDR2 are SGHRS and YFSETQ.

This chain connects TRBV13 to TRBJ2-7, with D maybe TRBD2 (6 bases). V lost 7 bases to trimming and J lost 4 bases, with 23 bases between them. CDR3 size: 16 residues. Germline CDR1 and CDR2: PRHDT and FYEKMQ (reference sequence). The CDR3 sequence is CASILRGPGVGYEQYF. As DNA, the CDR3 is TGTGCCAGCATCCTGAGGGGTCCGGGAGTGGGGTACGAGCAGTACTTC.

This clonotype showed up many times. V gene TRBV20-1 combines with J gene TRBJ2-1; perhaps TRBD2 as D (5 bases). This CDR3 has 14 residues. The germline V gene has CDR1 DFQATT and CDR2 SNEGSKA (reference sequence). Trimming pared 5 bases from V and 5 bases from J, leaving 16 bases between. The CDR3 DNA follows: TGCAGTGCTTCTCTAGCCCGGCCGCACAATGAGCAGTTCTTC. Residues: CSASLARPHNEQFF.

The chain carries TRBV10-3 and TRBJ1-1; 9 positions agree with TRBD1. J was trimmed by 11 bases and V by 0 bases; bases with no gene match: 7. Germline V gene data show CDR1 as ENHRY and CDR2 as SYGVKD. The CDR3 is 14 residues long. The CDR3 spells CAISESTGGPGAFF. CDR3 bases: TGTGCCATCAGTGAGTCCACAGGGGGCCCTGGGGCTTTCTTT.

There are many counts of this clonotype. This chain links TRBV20-1 with TRBJ2-3; 10 positions match TRBD2. Per the germline V gene, CDR1 is DFQATT and CDR2 is SNEGSKA (reference sequence). The CDR3 covers 14 residues. V was clipped by 6 bases and J by 4 bases; unmatched bases: 7. Written as DNA, the CDR3 is TGCAGTGCATACCTAGCGGGGGTCCCAGATACGCAGTATTTT. Translating it yields CSAYLAGVPDTQYF.

This clonotype appeared many times. The chain is built from TRBV10-3 and TRBJ2-3, with D uncertain. The CDR3 is made up of 14 amino acids. Trimming shortened V by 6 bases and J by 1 base, and 11 bases separated the two germline ends. Germline CDR1 and CDR2: ENHRY and SYGVKD. CDR3 residues: CAIREVQRTDTQYF. The CDR3 coding sequence is TGTGCCATCAGAGAAGTTCAGCGCACAGATACGCAGTATTTT.

The chain employs TRBV12-3 or TRBV12-4 and TRBJ2-7; either TRBD1 or TRBD2 may fit D (5 bases each). The length of the CDR3 is 14 residues. V was trimmed by 2 bases and J by 6 bases, leaving 14 bases between them. The chain's CDR3 is CASSLNGAAGEQYF. DNA of the CDR3: TGTGCCAGCAGTTTAAACGGGGCGGCCGGCGAGCAGTACTTC.

V usage is TRBV11-1 and J usage is TRBJ2-1; D remains unclear. The V gene's germline CDR1 is SGHAT and CDR2 FQDESV (reference sequence). The CDR3 contains 15 residues. V was pared by 2 bases and J by 7 bases, with 15 bases between. In DNA form, the CDR3 reads TGTGCCAGCAGCTTAAAGACCCACGAGGTGAATGAGCAGTTCTTC. Translation gives CASSLKTHEVNEQFF.

The chain links TRBV29-1 to TRBJ2-1, with 13 bases identical to TRBD2. Germline assignment: CDR1 SQVTM and CDR2 ANQGSEA. This CDR3 is 16 amino acids long. V lost 5 bases to trimming and J lost 14 bases; unmatched junction nucleotides: 18. CDR3 amino acids: CSVRGLAGESLRPEFF. In DNA, the CDR3 is TGCAGCGTTAGAGGACTAGCGGGAGAATCCCTTAGACCGGAGTTCTTC.

The chain carries TRBV4-1 and TRBJ1-5; 7 nucleotides agree with TRBD1. The CDR3 is made up of 16 amino acids. Germline loops: CDR1 MGHRA, CDR2 YSYEKL. V lost 5 bases to trimming and J lost 5 bases; unmatched junction nucleotides: 12. The CDR3 sequence is CASSSDSGQVHQPQHF. CDR3 bases: TGCGCCAGCAGCTCAGACTCTGGACAGGTTCATCAGCCCCAGCATTTT.

Only a few counts were recorded for this clonotype. The V call is TRBV10-2, the J call TRBJ2-7; 9 bases map to TRBD1. Trimming cost V 3 bases and J 4 bases; bases outside gene matches: 7. CDR3 length equals 15 residues. Germline V gene sequence: CDR1 WSHSY, CDR2 SAAADI. CDR3 bases: TGCGCCAGCAGTGACTCCGGGACAGGGTCTTACGAGCAGTACGTC. It yields the protein CASSDSGTGSYEQYV.

This clonotype was detected ten times or more. The chain couples TRBV6-5 to TRBJ2-7, with 12 nucleotides matching TRBD2. This CDR3 is built from 15 residues. V lost 2 bases to trimming and J lost 5 bases; unmatched junction nucleotides: 4. Germline CDR1 MNHEY, CDR2 SVGAGI. The CDR3 bases are TGTGCCAGCAGTTACCTCGGACTAGCGGGGCACGAGCAGTACTTC. This gives the protein CASSYLGLAGHEQYF.

This clonotype was found many times. In DNA, the CDR3 is TGTGCCAGCAGCGCCGGACTAGCGGGATGGCAAGAGACCCAGTACTTC. Translating it yields CASSAGLAGWQETQYF. This sequence joins TRBV11-2 and TRBJ2-5; 12 positions agree with TRBD2. V was pared by 5 bases and J by 2 bases, with 6 bases of the junction left unmatched. The germline V gene has CDR1 SGHAT and CDR2 FQNNGV. The CDR3 runs 16 residues.